The source of this T cell receptor (beta chain) is a study of radiation and T cells in renal cell carcinoma. The CDR3 is made up of 16 amino acids. Germline V CDR1 and CDR2: MNHEY, SVGAGI. Trimming at V came to 4 bases and at J to 5 bases, leaving 13 bases not matched to a gene. The repertoire was sequenced with immunoSEQ multiplex PCR; TCRdb's copy has only in-frame clones and lacks some. There are roughly 160,000 clones in the sample; 88% occur only once, and 10% to 12% lies in the top ten. The time point is: blood 4 weeks post-SBRT, at nephrectomy. Treatment given: 15 Gy SBRT to primary tumor, nephrectomy 4 weeks later. Nephrectomy followed 15 Gy stereotactic body radiation by 4 weeks.

The sequencing used blood, collected from a patient whose treatment included radiotherapy and nephrectomy. The rearrangement uses TRBV6-5 and TRBJ2-5; 7 nucleotides agree with TRBD1. The receptor comes from a woman in her forties or fifties with renal cell carcinoma. In DNA, the CDR3 is TGTGCCAGCAGTTTTGCAGGGGGTGAGGTGTGGGAGACCCAGTACTTC. Amino acid sequence: CASSFAGGEVWETQYF.